This entry is about one T cell receptor beta chain. This clonotype was seen a handful of times. Its antigen is currently not known. Base qualities are not provided; no much larger clone lies one nucleotide away. These data are taken from a study of T-cell memory formation after mild COVID-19 (dated by TCRdb to the early 2020s). Study-wide context: TCR sequence clusters from the two donors were largely donor specific. The cohort comprised two young, previously healthy adult volunteers, one female and one male. In two donors, T-cell clones that expanded and contracted after mild COVID-19 were followed by sequencing TCRalpha and TCRbeta repertoires longitudinally. Overall results and qualifications from the work: Only two mild cases were covered by the study, and larger cohorts that include severe cases with pre-infection samples were considered necessary. Contracting CD4+ clones were found mainly in CM and EM memory subsets, while CD8+ clones were enriched in EMRA. Balanced CD4/CD8 phenotypes were observed for clones contracting from day 15 to 85, whereas a bias towards CD4+ was observed for a second wave of clones expanding from day 15 to 37. SARS-CoV-2 specificity of the second-wave clones peaking on day 37 was not confirmed. Some responding clones were found in pre-infection memory, which suggests that pre-existing cross-reactive memory T cells took part in the SARS-CoV-2 response.

The sequencing machine was an Illumina NovaSeq 6000. Using 5'RACE with constant-segment primers, TCRalpha and TCRbeta cDNA libraries were constructed, with sample barcodes and unique molecular identifiers added in the process. Trizol reagent was used to extract RNA from every sample. Library amplification was performed in two PCR steps, and a second sample barcode and Illumina TruSeq adapters were introduced in the second step. Libraries were sequenced on an Illumina NovaSeq with 2 x 150 bp paired-end reads. In the original analysis: Reads were demultiplexed and collapsed into UMI-guided consensus sequences with migec v1.2.7. Using mixcr v2.1.11, UMI consensuses were aligned to TRA and TRB V and J templates and then assembled into clonotypes. A clonotype was counted as expanded or contracted only when both edgeR and NoisET called the clonotype significant, with the noise models trained on biological replicates. edgeR calls used a false discovery rate-adjusted p below 0.01 and a log2 fold-change threshold of 1. As an exploratory analysis of dynamics, max-normalized trajectories of the 1000 most abundant clonotypes were examined with PCA combined with hierarchical clustering. Separately sequenced CD4+ and CD8+ repertoires were used to assign the CD4 or CD8 phenotype of responding clones. TCRdb reworked the public reads: Q25 trimming with fastp, MiXCR clone assembly, productive beta chains retained. Rows with a matching CDR3 protein are joined into one entry that keeps the most common DNA and genes. These V and J calls rely on TCRdb rather than the paper's analysis. For this sample the table gives some 120,000 distinct CDR3 sequences, of which approximately 15% were detected only once. The top ten clones comprise 5% to 5.5% of the sample.

The CDR3 contains 14 residues, cysteine and phenylalanine counted. Of the read, only the CDR3 DNA is kept; its 42 bases are in frame from base 1. V and J lose 2 bases and 10 bases, and a span of 12 bases separates them. Based on the germline V gene, the CDR1 and CDR2 sequences are MDHEN and SYDVKM. Ficoll-Paque density gradient centrifugation was the method used to isolate PBMCs. This receptor was obtained from a man younger than 35 who had mild COVID-19 (a few samples of this study predate the infection). The sample titles of this study are shuffled in the database, so cell type and time point are left out; the donor was told from shared clones. Sequencing used PBMCs or a T cell subset sorted from them (not recorded which). The sequence is built from TRBV28 and TRBJ1-6; the D gene is perhaps TRBD1, on 5 matching bases. The CDR3 region reads CASSLPGSGSPLHF. At the DNA level, the sequence is TGTGCCAGCAGTTTACCAGGGAGTGGGTCACCCCTCCACTTT.